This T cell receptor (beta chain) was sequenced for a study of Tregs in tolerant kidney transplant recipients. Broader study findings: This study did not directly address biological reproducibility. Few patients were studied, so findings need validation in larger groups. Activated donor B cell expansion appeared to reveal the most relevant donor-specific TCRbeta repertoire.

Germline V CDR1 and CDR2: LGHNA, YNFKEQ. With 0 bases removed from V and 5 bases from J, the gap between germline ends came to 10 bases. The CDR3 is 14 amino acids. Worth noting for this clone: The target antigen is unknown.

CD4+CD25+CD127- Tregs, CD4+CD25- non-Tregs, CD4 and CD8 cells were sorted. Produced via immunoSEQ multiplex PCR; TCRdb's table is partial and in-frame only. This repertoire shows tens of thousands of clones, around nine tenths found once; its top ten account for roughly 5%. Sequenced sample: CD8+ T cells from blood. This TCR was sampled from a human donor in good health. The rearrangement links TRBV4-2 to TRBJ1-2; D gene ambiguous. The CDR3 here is CASSQELGWYGYTF. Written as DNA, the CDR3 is TGTGCCAGCAGCCAAGAACTGGGTTGGTATGGCTACACCTTC.